Listed below are T cell receptor beta chains from one sample, sequenced in a study of blood T cells in healthy people across ages. TCRdb independently ran MiXCR on the 5' RACE reads; one entry per CDR3 protein. The table includes roughly 2 million distinct CDR3 sequences, around half detected once. Source material: blood. Receptor source: a middle-aged woman in good health. The CDR3 runs from the conserved cysteine through the conserved F or W. A D gene is named only where the DNA matches it firmly. Not all rows give a size; the values are once, few, many and, for expanded clones, a class.

>TRBJ2-3|.|TRBV4-2|.
CASSPTQDVEDTQYF
TGTGCCAGCAGCCCTACCCAAGACGTGGAAGATACGCAGTATTTT
>TRBJ2-5|.|TRBV5-6|.
CASSLEVARYQETQYF
TGTGCCAGCAGCTTGGAGGTAGCGAGGTACCAAGAGACCCAGTACTTC
>TRBJ2-1|few|TRBV20-1|.
CSARDSPGTAYNEQFF
TGCAGTGCTAGAGATTCCCCCGGGACTGCCTACAATGAGCAGTTCTTC
>TRBJ2-1|.|TRBV29-1|.
CSVGRGTHSYNEQFF
TGCAGCGTTGGGCGGGGCACCCACTCCTACAATGAGCAGTTCTTC
>TRBJ2-7|few|TRBV7-2|TRBD2
CASSLSLDFLAVHDQYF
TGTGCCAGCAGCTTATCCCTGGACTTTCTAGCGGTCCATGATCAGTACTTC
>TRBJ2-5|few|TRBV6-5|.
CASIGRSSETQYF
TGTGCCAGCATCGGAAGGTCTAGCGAGACCCAGTACTTC
>TRBJ1-1|.|TRBV20-1|.
CSDSNRNTEAFF
TGCAGTGATAGCAACAGGAACACTGAAGCTTTCTTT
>TRBJ2-5|.|TRBV28|TRBD2
CASSSRTSGVPRVAQYF
TGTGCCAGCAGTTCCCGGACTAGCGGGGTACCGAGAGTGGCCCAGTACTTC
>TRBJ2-4|.|TRBV28|.
CASSDQTSNKQYF
TGTGCCAGCAGTGATCAGACTAGTAACAAGCAGTACTTC
>TRBJ2-5|few|TRBV28|TRBD1
CASNGQGLETQYF
TGTGCCAGCAATGGACAGGGGTTGGAGACCCAGTACTTC
>TRBJ2-3|once|TRBV4-1|.
CASSQVIRGGDTQYF
TGCGCCAGCAGCCAAGTGATCAGGGGGGGGGATACGCAGTATTTT
>TRBJ1-2|.|TRBV4-3|.
CASSQIWMGGHGYTF
TGCGCCAGCAGCCAAATTTGGATGGGCGGGCATGGCTACACCTTC
>TRBJ2-1|.|TRBV29-1|.
CSVDQLLFGSNEQFF
TGCAGCGTCGACCAGTTGCTCTTTGGATCCAATGAGCAGTTCTTC
>TRBJ2-2|.|TRBV7-8|.
CASTPAFGGSPTGELFF
TGTGCCAGCACCCCCGCATTCGGGGGCAGTCCCACCGGGGAGCTGTTTTTT
>TRBJ2-7|.|TRBV4-1|TRBD1
CASSQEGIGTGIYEQYF
TGCGCCAGCAGCCAAGAGGGCATCGGGACAGGGATATACGAGCAGTACTTC
>TRBJ2-5|.|TRBV7-9|.
CASSSQAYQETQYF
TGTGCCAGCAGCTCACAGGCGTACCAAGAGACCCAGTACTTC
>TRBJ2-1|few|TRBV11-2|.
CASTHGDEQFF
TGTGCCAGCACCCACGGGGATGAGCAGTTCTTC
>TRBJ2-1|few|TRBV20-1|TRBD2
CSARPSPGLVRQFF
TGCAGTGCTAGACCATCTCCCGGACTAGTACGGCAGTTCTTC
>TRBJ2-7|.|TRBV7-9|.
CASSFVASVEQYF
TGTGCCAGCAGCTTCGTCGCTTCTGTCGAGCAGTACTTC
>TRBJ2-7|few|TRBV20-1|.
CSASQDSYEQYF
TGCAGTGCTAGCCAAGACTCCTACGAGCAGTACTTC
>TRBJ1-1|.|TRBV13|.
CASSLLTLQGGRAEAFF
TGTGCCAGCAGCCTCCTGACCCTACAGGGAGGTAGAGCTGAAGCTTTCTTT
>TRBJ2-5|.|TRBV28|.
CASSTNRVPETQYF
TGTGCCAGCAGTACAAACAGGGTTCCCGAGACCCAGTACTTC
>TRBJ2-5|many|TRBV6-6|TRBD1
CASSPGQGIQETQYF
TGTGCCAGCAGTCCCGGACAGGGTATTCAAGAGACCCAGTACTTC
>TRBJ2-7|few|TRBV27|.
CASSLYSFPGSTYEQYF
TGTGCCAGCAGTTTATACTCCTTCCCAGGTAGCACCTACGAGCAGTACTTC
>TRBJ2-5|few|TRBV25-1|.
CASSESKTQYF
TGTGCCAGCAGTGAAAGCAAGACCCAGTACTTC
>TRBJ2-1|.|TRBV20-1|.
CSALKGTHNEQFF
TGCAGTGCCTTGAAAGGGACCCACAATGAGCAGTTCTTC
>TRBJ2-5|.|TRBV7-9|.
CASSRTGLEQETQYF
TGTGCCAGCAGCCGTACAGGGCTGGAGCAAGAGACCCAGTACTTC
>TRBJ2-1|few|TRBV9|TRBD2
CASSVDSSGLGNEQFF
TGTGCCAGCAGCGTAGATTCTAGCGGGTTAGGAAATGAGCAGTTCTTC
>TRBJ2-1|once|TRBV7-3|.
CASSPYSSRHNKQFF
TGTGCCAGCAGCCCCTACTCTAGCCGGCACAATAAGCAGTTCTTC
>TRBJ2-1|once|TRBV6-6|.
CASSYCMGSDEQFF
TGTGCCAGCAGTTACTGTATGGGGTCGGATGAGCAGTTCTTC
>TRBJ2-7|.|TRBV6-6|.
CASSYSGEAVSCEQYF
TGTGCCAGCAGTTACTCGGGCGAAGCTGTTTCCTGCGAGCAGTACTTC
>TRBJ1-1|few|TRBV12-3/TRBV12-4|.
CASSFVSGNTEAFF
TGTGCCAGCAGTTTCGTCTCGGGGAACACTGAAGCTTTCTTT
>TRBJ1-2|.|TRBV5-1|TRBD1
CASSSGQEYDYTF
TGCGCCAGCAGCTCGGGACAGGAGTATGACTACACCTTC
>TRBJ1-2|.|TRBV20-1|.
CSAREAEKYGYTF
TGCAGTGCTAGAGAAGCGGAAAAGTATGGCTACACCTTC
>TRBJ2-1|.|TRBV12-3/TRBV12-4|TRBD1
CASRQTDRVDEQFF
TGTGCCAGCAGACAAACCGACAGGGTCGATGAGCAGTTCTTC
>TRBJ2-5|.|TRBV12-3/TRBV12-4|TRBD1
CASSPSRTGGQETQYF
TGTGCCAGCAGTCCTTCACGGACAGGGGGCCAAGAGACCCAGTACTTC
>TRBJ2-4|many|TRBV15|TRBD1
CATSRGGQGNVKNIQYF
TGTGCCACCAGCAGAGGCGGACAGGGGAATGTCAAAAACATTCAGTACTTC
>TRBJ1-5|.|TRBV12-3/TRBV12-4|.
CASSFATSNQPQHF
TGTGCCAGCAGTTTTGCTACTAGCAATCAGCCCCAGCATTTT
>TRBJ2-5|.|TRBV29-1|.
CSVLIFSRLQETQYF
TGCAGCGTGCTGATCTTTTCCAGGCTTCAAGAGACCCAGTACTTC
>TRBJ2-5|.|TRBV6-5|TRBD2
CASSYAGGGDLETQYF
TGTGCCAGCAGTTACGCGGGGGGGGGAGATTTGGAGACCCAGTACTTC
>TRBJ2-1|few|TRBV6-6|.
CASSQEDSTYNGQFF
TGTGCCAGCAGTCAAGAGGATTCGACCTACAATGGGCAGTTCTTC
>TRBJ2-5|.|TRBV25-1|TRBD2
CASSERLAGGETQYF
TGTGCCAGCAGTGAACGACTAGCGGGGGGCGAGACCCAGTACTTC
>TRBJ1-1|.|TRBV9|.
CASSYITEAFF
TGTGCCAGCAGCTATATCACTGAAGCTTTCTTT
>TRBJ2-5|few|TRBV15|TRBD1
CATSRTGTGEWETQYF
TGTGCCACCAGCAGAACCGGGACAGGTGAATGGGAGACCCAGTACTTC
>TRBJ2-2|once|TRBV28|.
CASSIPLQLSNTGELFF
TGTGCCAGCAGCATCCCCCTGCAGCTATCGAACACCGGGGAGCTGTTTTTT
>TRBJ2-7|.|TRBV18|.
CASSPTDPGYEQYF
TGTGCCAGCTCACCGACCGACCCGGGCTACGAGCAGTACTTC
>TRBJ1-2|many|TRBV5-1|.
CASSSDSNYGYTF
TGTGCCAGCAGCTCCGACAGTAACTATGGCTACACCTTC
>TRBJ2-3|.|TRBV10-3|.
CAIKAGNTETQYF
TGTGCCATCAAGGCCGGTAACACAGAGACGCAGTATTTT
>TRBJ1-2|.|TRBV9|.
CASSASGPVGGDFYGYTF
TGTGCCAGCAGCGCCTCTGGCCCGGTGGGGGGCGATTTCTATGGCTACACCTTC
>TRBJ2-1|.|TRBV5-1|.
CASSLHPQGVEQFF
TGCGCCAGCAGCTTACACCCACAGGGAGTTGAGCAGTTCTTC
>TRBJ1-6|few|TRBV20-1|TRBD1
CSARLQTGDNSPLHF
TGCAGTGCTAGGCTCCAGACAGGGGACAATTCACCCCTCCACTTT
>TRBJ2-1|.|TRBV2|TRBD2
CASSDSAGIYNEQFF
TGTGCCAGCAGTGATTCAGCGGGAATCTACAATGAGCAGTTCTTC
>TRBJ2-7|.|TRBV20-1|TRBD2
CSARETRGYEQYF
TGCAGTGCTAGGGAAACGCGGGGGTACGAGCAGTACTTC
>TRBJ1-2|few|TRBV20-1|.
CSASWTYGYTF
TGCAGTGCTTCTTGGACCTATGGCTACACCTTC